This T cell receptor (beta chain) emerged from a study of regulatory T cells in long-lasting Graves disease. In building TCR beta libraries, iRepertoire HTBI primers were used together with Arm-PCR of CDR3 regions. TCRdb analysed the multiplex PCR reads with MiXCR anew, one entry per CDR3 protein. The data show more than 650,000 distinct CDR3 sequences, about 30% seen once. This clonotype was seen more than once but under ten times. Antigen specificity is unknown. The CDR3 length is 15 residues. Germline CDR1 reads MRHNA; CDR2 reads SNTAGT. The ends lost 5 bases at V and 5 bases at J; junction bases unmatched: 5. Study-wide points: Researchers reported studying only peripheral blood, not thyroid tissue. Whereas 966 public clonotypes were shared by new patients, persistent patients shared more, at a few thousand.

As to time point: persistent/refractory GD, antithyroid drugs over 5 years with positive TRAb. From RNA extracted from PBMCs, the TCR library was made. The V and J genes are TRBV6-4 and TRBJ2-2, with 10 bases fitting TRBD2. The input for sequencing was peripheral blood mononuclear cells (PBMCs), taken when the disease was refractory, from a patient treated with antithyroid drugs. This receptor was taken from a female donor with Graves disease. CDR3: CASSLGLALTGELFF. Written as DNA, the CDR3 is TGTGCCAGCAGTTTGGGACTAGCGTTAACCGGGGAGCTGTTTTTT.